Presented here are 21 T cell receptor beta chains from one specimen sequenced in a study of blood T cells in healthy people across ages. Sample-barcoded 5' priming and a J-beta primer mix drove a second PCR of about 7 to 11 cycles. TCRdb independently ran MiXCR on the 5' RACE reads; one entry per CDR3 protein. The data show about 1.5 million distinct CDR3 sequences, with about 45% seen just once and 4% held by the top ten. Input material: blood. These receptors came from a woman between 18 and 29 years old in good health.

Comment on this clonotype: Mismatch with germline at one junction end may stem from a read error. The chain joins TRBV10-1 to TRBJ2-7, with no clear D. Germline loops: CDR1 WNHNN, CDR2 SYGVQD (reference sequence). CDR3 size: 14 residues. This CDR3 reads CTSSDARTTYEQYF. The CDR3 DNA follows: TGCACCAGCAGTGATGCCAGAACTACCTACGAGCAGTACTTC.

This clonotype was found many times. This chain links TRBV12-3 or TRBV12-4 with TRBJ2-3, with 13 positions matching TRBD2. This CDR3 has 15 amino acids. Trimming removed 4 bases from V and 5 bases from J; junction bases left unmatched: 3. DNA for the CDR3: TGTGCCAGCAGTTCGAGGACTAGCGGGGGAGATACGCAGTATTTT. Amino acid sequence: CASSSRTSGGDTQYF.

The chain combines TRBV2 with TRBJ2-1; 13 bases line up with TRBD2. V lost 6 bases and J lost 4; bases outside the gene matches: 6. From germline, CDR1 is SNHLY and CDR2 FYNNEI. CDR3 length: 16 amino acids. In DNA form, the CDR3 reads TGTGCCAGCAGGTTGACTAGCGGGGGGCTTTACAATGAGCAGTTCTTC. It yields the protein CASRLTSGGLYNEQFF.

The chain combines TRBV29-1 with TRBJ2-1; 9 positions agree with TRBD2. From germline, CDR1 is SQVTM and CDR2 ANQGSEA. V lost 7 bases, J lost 7 bases, and 11 bases stayed unmatched. The CDR3 has 14 amino acids. CDR3: CSASVAGVLNEQFF. DNA for the CDR3: TGCAGCGCCTCGGTAGCGGGAGTGTTGAATGAGCAGTTCTTC.

This clonotype was picked up a small number of times. This sequence joins TRBV28 and TRBJ2-3; D unclear. V was shortened by 6 bases and J by 8 bases, with 12 bases between the two germline ends. The CDR3 extends over 12 amino acids. Looked up from germline, CDR1 is MDHEN and CDR2 is SYDVKM. CDR3 DNA: TGTGCCAGCAGAGTTAGTATTGGTACGCAGTATTTT. This translates into CASRVSIGTQYF.

This clonotype has a handful of counts. CDR3 bases: TGCGCCAGCAGCCAAGAGATGGACATTCGCAGGGGCGGCTACACCTTC. As protein: CASSQEMDIRRGGYTF. The chain employs TRBV4-1 and TRBJ1-2, with D tentatively TRBD1 (6 bases). CDR1 MGHRA and CDR2 YSYEKL come from the germline V gene. Deletions cut 0 bases from V and 8 bases from J, with 19 bases between. The length of the CDR3 is 16 residues.

This sequence joins TRBV6-2 or TRBV6-3 and TRBJ1-5; D gene ambiguous. The V gene lost 0 bases and the J gene lost 0 bases, with 9 bases spanning the gap. The CDR3 extends over 16 amino acids. The germline CDR1 and CDR2 sequences are MNHEY and SVGEGT. The chain's CDR3 is CASSYSIGNSNQPQHF. CDR3 nucleotide sequence: TGTGCCAGCAGTTACTCGATAGGGAATAGCAATCAGCCCCAGCATTTT.

The V call is TRBV9, the J call TRBJ2-3; D remains ambiguous. Germline values: CDR1 SGDLS, CDR2 YYNGEE. Trimming removed 0 bases from V and 0 bases from J, with 11 bases in between. This CDR3 contains 16 residues. The DNA of the CDR3 is TGTGCCAGCAGCGTAGGCGTACGAACTAGCACAGATACGCAGTATTTT. Its translation is CASSVGVRTSTDTQYF.

This chain links TRBV11-2 with TRBJ1-4, with D uncertain. The V gene's germline CDR1 is SGHAT and CDR2 FQNNGV. The CDR3 runs 13 residues. Trimming shortened V by 0 bases and J by 7 bases, and 6 bases separated the two germline ends. CDR3 coding DNA: TGTGCCAGCAGCTTAGAAGGGAGTGAAAAACTGTTTTTT. This sequence encodes CASSLEGSEKLFF.

This clonotype was counted a few times. The J gene is TRBJ1-2, the V gene TRBV5-1; unclear D gene. This CDR3 spans 16 amino acids. V lost 0 bases, J lost 3 bases, and 15 bases lay in between. Germline V lookup: CDR1 SGHRS, CDR2 YFSETQ. CDR3 in amino acids: CASSLAFRRSYYGYTF. The CDR3 bases are TGCGCCAGCAGCTTGGCCTTTCGCAGGTCTTACTATGGCTACACCTTC. Looking up the rest from reference TRBV5-1 and TRBJ1-2 gives the full variable domain: KAGVTQTPRYLIKTRGQQVTLSCSPISGHRSVSWYQQTPGQGLQFLFEYFSETQRNKGNFPGRFSGRQFSNSRSEMNVSTLELGDSALYLCASSLAFRRSYYGYTFGSGTRLTVV.

This clonotype was found a few times. The V gene is TRBV6-2 or TRBV6-3, the J gene TRBJ1-4, with a weak D call TRBD1 (5 bases). The CDR3 loop spans 16 amino acids. The V and J ends lost 4 bases and 10 bases respectively, with 22 bases between them. The V gene's germline CDR1 is MNHEY and CDR2 SVGEGT. CDR3 nucleotides: TGTGCCAGCAGTTCCGTGGGGGACTCCTTAGAAGTAAAACTGTTTTTT. It is translated as CASSSVGDSLEVKLFF.

This clonotype was recorded a few times. This chain uses TRBV6-1 with TRBJ1-1; D gene unclear. Germline CDR1 and CDR2: MNHNS and SASEGT. Trimming shortened V by 2 bases and J by 4 bases, and 8 bases separated the two germline ends. The CDR3 has 13 residues. The CDR3 protein is CASSETLGTEAFF. In DNA, the CDR3 is TGTGCCAGCAGTGAAACTCTGGGCACTGAAGCTTTCTTT.

For the CDR3, the DNA is TGTGCCAGCAGCTCCGGGACAGGGGGCCTTCAGCCCCAGCATTTT. It codes for CASSSGTGGLQPQHF. V is TRBV7-2 and J is TRBJ1-5, with 12 bases that match TRBD1. There are 15 residues in the CDR3. Germline V lookup: CDR1 SGHTA, CDR2 FQGNSA. V was pared by 4 bases and J by 6 bases, with 4 bases of the junction left unmatched.

A few counts support this clonotype. V gene TRBV4-3 combines with J gene TRBJ2-2; 14 bases map to TRBD2. This CDR3 comprises 18 residues. Losses at the gene ends were 2 bases for V and 4 bases for J; bases not matched to a gene: 6. Germline V gives CDR1 LGHNA, CDR2 YSLEER. The DNA of the CDR3 is TGCGCCAGCAGCCAAACGGGACTAGCGGGAGCGCGCACCGGGGAGCTGTTTTTT. As protein: CASSQTGLAGARTGELFF.

Only a few counts were recorded for this clonotype. V and J are TRBV18 and TRBJ2-3; possible D gene TRBD1, 5 bases. V was trimmed by 1 base and J by 4 bases, leaving 6 bases between them. The CDR3 is made up of 13 amino acids. Germline V CDR1 and CDR2: KGHSH, LQKENI. The CDR3 here is CASSPRQPDTQYF. The CDR3 nucleotides are TGTGCCAGCTCACCACGACAGCCAGATACGCAGTATTTT.

V gene TRBV28 combines with J gene TRBJ2-4, with a tentative D call TRBD2 (5 bases). Germline V gene data show CDR1 as MDHEN and CDR2 as SYDVKM. There are 16 residues in the CDR3. V was cut by 3 bases and J by 3 bases, with 15 bases left in between. CDR3 protein: CASSLLGSYGKNIQYF. The CDR3 DNA sequence: TGTGCCAGCAGTTTGTTAGGGAGCTATGGCAAAAACATTCAGTACTTC.

With respect to this clonotype: The junction differs from germline at one of its ends, possibly a read error. The chain is built from TRBV27 and TRBJ2-5, with 9 positions matching TRBD1. The J call may not be correct, given that the DNA end is closer to TRBJ2-7. Germline values: CDR1 MNHEY, CDR2 SMNVEV (reference sequence). The CDR3 has 15 amino acids. In DNA, the CDR3 is TGTGTCAGCAGTAAACCGGGACAGGGAGCCTACGAGCAGTACTTC. This codes for CVSSKPGQGAYEQYF.

The chain combines TRBV6-2 or TRBV6-3 with TRBJ2-2, with TRBD1 identical over 7 bases. J lost 5 bases, V lost 5 bases, and 5 bases had no gene match. There are 14 residues in the CDR3. From germline, CDR1 is MNHEY and CDR2 SVGEGT. Here the CDR3 DNA reads TGTGCCAGCAGTCAACACAGGGGAACCGGGGAGCTGTTTTTT. Protein sequence: CASSQHRGTGELFF.

This clonotype was seen a handful of times. This chain connects TRBV4-3 to TRBJ2-3; 7 bases line up with TRBD2. Trimming cost V 0 bases and J 1 base; bases outside gene matches: 4. CDR1 LGHNA and CDR2 YSLEER come from the germline V gene. The CDR3 runs to 16 residues. The CDR3 loop is CASSQDGLGGTDTQYF. CDR3 in DNA: TGCGCCAGCAGCCAAGATGGACTAGGCGGCACAGATACGCAGTATTTT.

This clonotype turned up a few times. The V gene is TRBV29-1, the J gene TRBJ1-1; D remains ambiguous. CDR1 and CDR2 (germline): SQVTM, ANQGSEA. The CDR3 extends over 13 amino acids. The V end was cut by 6 bases, the J end by 0 bases, with 11 bases between. In DNA form, the CDR3 reads TGCAGCGTCGCTACAGCCATGAACACTGAAGCTTTCTTT. Its protein product is CSVATAMNTEAFF.

This clonotype was recorded once. The CDR3 sequence: CASSPPATRYNEQYF. The CDR3 coding sequence is TGTGCCAGCAGTCCACCAGCGACACGTTACAATGAGCAGTACTTC. The chain has TRBV12-3 or TRBV12-4 and TRBJ2-1; unclear D gene. The J call may be mistaken, given a closer DNA end match to TRBJ2-7. This CDR3 comprises 15 residues.